Below are 6 T cell receptor beta chains sequenced from a single sample in a study of prognosis after radiotherapy for stage I lung cancer. From genomic DNA, TCR beta CDR3 was amplified by two-round multiplex PCR. Every TRBV and TRBJ gene had its own specific primer in first-round PCR. TCRdb re-analysed the multiplex PCR reads in MiXCR, keeping a single row per CDR3 protein. In the table there are under 75,000 distinct CDR3 sequences, around a quarter of which are singletons. The starting material was PBMCs, obtained before or after stereotactic body radiation therapy (not recorded which). The receptors were gathered from a donor over 45 with non-small cell lung cancer.

Many counts were recorded for this clonotype. The J gene is TRBJ1-2, the V gene TRBV7-9; no firm D call. Trimming stripped 1 base from V and 0 bases from J, with 6 bases between. Germline CDR1 is SEHNR and CDR2 is FQNEAQ (reference sequence). The CDR3 has 14 amino acids. CDR3 region: CASSLGSANYGYTF. The CDR3 DNA reads as TGTGCCAGCAGCTTAGGGAGTGCTAACTATGGCTACACCTTC.

This clonotype was found many times. This chain joins TRBV10-3 and TRBJ1-5; no clear D. V shed 5 bases and J shed 0 bases, with 5 bases lying between them. The CDR3 is made up of 13 amino acids. Germline V gene lookup returns CDR1 ENHRY and CDR2 SYGVKD. The CDR3 coding sequence is TGTGCCATCAGTTCAATTAGCAATCAGCCCCAGCATTTT. Protein sequence: CAISSISNQPQHF.

There are many counts of this clonotype. The rearrangement joins TRBV11-2 to TRBJ1-4, with D uncertain. Trimming took off 7 bases at V and 3 bases at J, with 15 bases between the two ends. The CDR3 consists of 15 residues. The germline gives CDR1 SGHAT, CDR2 FQNNGV. CDR3 bases: TGTGCCAGCACCCCCTACACAGAACCTAATGAAAAACTGTTTTTT. Translating it yields CASTPYTEPNEKLFF.

The chain combines TRBV19 with TRBJ1-5; no definite D call. CDR1 is LNHDA, CDR2 SQIVND, per germline (reference sequence). The CDR3 contains 15 residues. Trimming stripped 3 bases from V and 2 bases from J, with 11 bases between. The CDR3 loop reads CASSIGCTRNQPQHF. CDR3 coding DNA: TGTGCCAGTAGTATTGGTTGTACTCGCAATCAGCCCCAGCATTTT.

As to this clonotype: At one end the junction does not follow the germline gene, possibly because of a read error. This chain links TRBV15 with TRBJ1-4, with D unclear. Looked up from germline, CDR1 is LNHNV and CDR2 is YYDKDF (reference sequence). The CDR3 spans 16 residues. The CDR3 nucleotides read TGTGCCACCAGCAGGTCTAGAGGCGCAACTAATGAAAAACTGCTTTTT. Its translation is CATSRSRGATNEKLLF.

This clonotype was picked up many times. The chain has TRBV7-9 and TRBJ2-7; TRBD2 might be the D (6 bases). Germline V gene data show CDR1 as SEHNR and CDR2 as FQNEAQ (reference sequence). V dropped 11 bases and J dropped 2 bases, with 19 bases sitting between them. CDR3 length: 14 amino acids. The CDR3 loop reads CACSVSGSAYEQYF. The CDR3, as DNA: TGTGCCTGCTCCGTCTCCGGGAGCGCCTACGAGCAGTACTTC.